What follows are 20 T cell receptor beta chains derived from one specimen sequenced in a study of T cell repertoires in cytomegalovirus infection. TCRdb used MiXCR to reprocess the reads, holding one entry per CDR3 protein. This sample has roughly 160,000 distinct CDR3 sequences, with about 20% found just once. No cognate antigen is known for these TCRs. Sequenced here: CD8+ T cells from cultured PBMCs, sampled from culture after CMV antigen stimulation. Every receptor here comes from a human donor in good health (CMV status not recorded). Some clones in this sample may be carry-over from other donors' samples.

In its sample, this clonotype was seen a few times. The chain recombines TRBV7-9 with TRBJ2-1; 7 positions agree with TRBD1. Trimming removed 5 bases from V and 6 bases from J; junction bases left unmatched: 4. This CDR3 spans 13 amino acids. CDR1 SEHNR and CDR2 FQNEAQ come from the germline V gene (reference sequence). CDR3 residues: CASSQGDLNEQFF. As DNA, the CDR3 is TGTGCCAGCAGCCAGGGGGATCTCAATGAGCAGTTCTTC.

This clonotype was counted between two and nine times. The chain uses TRBV6-8 and TRBJ2-7, with D perhaps TRBD1 or TRBD2 (5 bases each). Germline CDR1 MNHGY, CDR2 SAAAGT. The length of the CDR3 is 13 residues. Trimming shortened V by 10 bases and J by 0 bases, and 13 bases separated the two germline ends. The CDR3 reads CAITQGPSYEQYF. The CDR3 DNA sequence: TGTGCCATTACCCAGGGACCCTCCTACGAGCAGTACTTC.

This clonotype has only a few counts. The rearrangement links TRBV28 to TRBJ2-7; 8 bases align to TRBD1. With V trimmed by 5 bases and J by 3 bases, 9 bases remained unmatched. CDR1 MDHEN and CDR2 SYDVKM come from the germline V gene. The CDR3 has 15 amino acids. DNA of the CDR3: TGTGCCAGCAGTATCCCCGGGACAGGACTCTACGAGCAGTACTTC. Translating gives CASSIPGTGLYEQYF.

This rearrangement joins TRBV29-1 to TRBJ1-5, with D tentatively TRBD1 (5 bases). The CDR3 is 12 amino acids. The germline gives CDR1 SQVTM, CDR2 ANQGSEA. Trimming left V 7 bases short and J 0 bases short, with 7 bases between. This CDR3 is CSAGGSNQPQHF. Here the CDR3 DNA reads TGCAGCGCCGGGGGTAGCAATCAGCCCCAGCATTTT.

J is TRBJ2-1 and V is TRBV9; 16 nucleotides match TRBD2. CDR3 length: 17 residues. V was pared by 4 bases and J by 9 bases, with 10 bases of the junction left unmatched. Germline V CDR1 and CDR2: SGDLS, YYNGEE. In nucleotides, the CDR3 is TGTGCCAGCAGCCCCCTTGGGACTAGCGGGGGGGTTGTTGAGCAGTTCTTC. Translating it yields CASSPLGTSGGVVEQFF.

This clonotype was seen more than once but under ten times. V gene TRBV7-9 combines with J gene TRBJ1-2; 7 positions match TRBD1. Germline V lookup: CDR1 SEHNR, CDR2 FQNEAQ (reference sequence). J was trimmed by 4 bases and V by 7 bases; bases with no gene match: 21. The CDR3 has 18 residues. CDR3 nucleotides: TGTGCCAGCACCTCACTAACCGACAGGGTTAGCTTTAGCTATGGCTACACCTTC. Translation: CASTSLTDRVSFSYGYTF.

The count of this clonotype is one. In nucleotides, the CDR3 is TGTGCCAGCAGTGCCTCCATCTCTGGGGCCAACGTCCTGACTTTC. This encodes CASSASISGANVLTF. The J gene is TRBJ2-6, the V gene TRBV6-5; D gene ambiguous. Germline V gene lookup returns CDR1 MNHEY and CDR2 SVGAGI. Trimming left V 5 bases short and J 0 bases short, with 8 bases between. This CDR3 region has 15 residues.

V gene TRBV5-5 combines with J gene TRBJ2-3; D is uncertain. Germline CDR1 reads SGHKS; CDR2 reads YYEKEE (reference sequence). Trimming pared 0 bases from V and 0 bases from J, leaving 11 bases between. The CDR3 has 16 residues. The DNA for the CDR3 is TGTGCCAGCAGCTTGGGAGGCTTCACCAGCACAGATACGCAGTATTTT. Translated: CASSLGGFTSTDTQYF. Full variable domain (missing parts from reference TRBV5-5 and TRBJ2-3): DAGVTQSPTHLIKTRGQQVTLRCSPISGHKSVSWYQQVLGQGPQFIFQYYEKEERGRGNFPDRFSARQFPNYSSELNVNALLLGDSALYLCASSLGGFTSTDTQYFGPGTRLTVL.

V usage is TRBV7-3 and J usage is TRBJ1-5; D unclear. The CDR3 length is 14 residues. Looked up from germline, CDR1 is SGHTA and CDR2 is FQGTGA. Trimming took off 5 bases at V and 7 bases at J, with 15 bases between the two ends. CDR3 in amino acids: CASSPWGRLQPQHF. The CDR3 region has the DNA TGTGCCAGCAGCCCGTGGGGTCGGCTCCAGCCCCAGCATTTT.

The table lists this clonotype with a few counts. The V call is TRBV15, the J call TRBJ2-7, with D perhaps matching TRBD1 or TRBD2 (5 bases each). CDR3 length: 14 amino acids. Germline CDR1 LNHNV, CDR2 YYDKDF (reference sequence). Trimming stripped 5 bases from V and 5 bases from J, with 16 bases between. The CDR3 coding sequence is TGTGCCACCAGCGTAAGCCGGGACCTCGACGAGCAGTACTTC. It encodes CATSVSRDLDEQYF.

This clonotype was seen a few times. The V and J genes are TRBV6-1 and TRBJ1-4, with D possibly being TRBD1 (5 bases). The CDR3 spans 16 residues. V was trimmed by 4 bases and J by 5 bases, leaving 17 bases between them. CDR1 is MNHNS and CDR2 is SASEGT in the germline V gene. Written as DNA, the CDR3 is TGTGCCAGCAGTGCATACGAGGGGACCGGGAATGAAAAACTGTTTTTT. Translating gives CASSAYEGTGNEKLFF.

The V gene is TRBV6-1, the J gene TRBJ1-5; 8 positions agree with TRBD1. The CDR3 consists of 16 residues. The V and J ends lost 4 bases and 6 bases, in that order; junction bases with no gene match: 11. The V gene's germline CDR1 is MNHNS and CDR2 SASEGT. The CDR3: CASSAGTGEVGQPQHF. CDR3 nucleotides: TGTGCCAGCAGTGCCGGGACAGGAGAGGTGGGTCAGCCCCAGCATTTT.

This clonotype was seen a handful of times. The V gene is TRBV6-2 or TRBV6-3, the J gene TRBJ2-1; D ambiguous. Between the trimmed V and J ends, which lost 2 bases and 6 bases, there was a span of 17 bases. The CDR3 loop spans 16 amino acids. The germline CDR1 and CDR2 sequences are MNHEY and SVGEGT. The CDR3 DNA follows: TGTGCCAGCAGTTACGATCGGGCTAGATCAGTCAATGAGCAGTTCTTC. Translated, it gives CASSYDRARSVNEQFF.

Only a few counts were recorded for this clonotype. The V and J genes are TRBV7-2 and TRBJ1-5; D unresolved. The V end was cut by 2 bases, the J end by 11 bases, with 19 bases between. The CDR3 is made up of 15 amino acids. CDR1 SGHTA and CDR2 FQGNSA come from the germline V gene. This CDR3 is CASSLNGAGDIAQHF. The CDR3 DNA reads TGTGCCAGCAGCTTAAATGGAGCTGGAGACATAGCCCAGCATTTT.

V is TRBV7-9 and J is TRBJ1-5; D unresolved. Germline V CDR1 and CDR2: SEHNR, FQNEAQ (reference sequence). The germline V and J ends were trimmed by 5 bases and 0 bases, with 8 bases remaining between them. The CDR3 extends over 14 amino acids. CDR3 sequence (DNA): TGTGCCAGCAGCGCAGCTGATAGCAATCAGCCCCAGCATTTT. Protein sequence: CASSAADSNQPQHF.

This clonotype was seen a handful of times. V and J are TRBV7-9 and TRBJ2-5, with 10 bases that match TRBD2. The CDR3 totals 15 residues. Germline trimming cut 5 bases from V and 2 bases from J; bases unmatched to any gene: 5. Per the germline V gene, CDR1 is SEHNR and CDR2 is FQNEAQ (reference sequence). The CDR3 DNA is TGTGCCAGCAGCCAATTAGCGGGGGGTCAAGAGACCCAGTACTTC. Amino acids: CASSQLAGGQETQYF.

This clonotype has just a few counts. The V gene is TRBV12-3 or TRBV12-4, the J gene TRBJ1-1, with D tentatively TRBD1 (5 bases). The V end lost 2 bases, the J end lost 7 bases, and 20 bases lay between the germline ends. This CDR3 is built from 16 residues. The CDR3 spells CASSLSPPGGGFEAFF. CDR3 DNA: TGTGCCAGCAGTTTATCCCCTCCGGGGGGGGGTTTTGAAGCTTTCTTT.

This clonotype came up a few times. V and J are TRBV7-9 and TRBJ2-1, with unresolved D. Trimming left V 6 bases short and J 6 bases short, with 15 bases between. CDR1 is SEHNR, CDR2 FQNEAQ, per germline (reference sequence). CDR3 length: 14 residues. CDR3 in DNA: TGTGCCAGCAGGCCCAAAGTAGGGTCCAATGAGCAGTTCTTC. Translating it yields CASRPKVGSNEQFF.

V and J are TRBV7-2 and TRBJ1-2; no definite D call. This CDR3 comprises 13 residues. CDR1 is SGHTA, CDR2 FQGNSA, per germline. Trimming stripped 5 bases from V and 4 bases from J, with 11 bases between. The CDR3 nucleotides are TGTGCCAGCAGCGAACCGCAGAGCTATGGCTACACCTTC. Its protein product is CASSEPQSYGYTF.

The rearrangement uses TRBV7-8 and TRBJ1-5, with no clear D. Deletions cut 4 bases from V and 4 bases from J, with 8 bases between. Germline CDR1 and CDR2: SGHVS and FQNEAQ. This CDR3 region has 13 residues. The CDR3, as DNA: TGTGCCAGCAGCTCGGCTTTTAATCAGCCCCAGCATTTT. It is translated as CASSSAFNQPQHF.